The 5 T cell receptor beta chains given below trace back to one sample, sequenced in a study of cytomegalovirus exposure and HLA in healthy donors. 13 Jbeta primers and 60 Vbeta primers were used for the PCR. Data came from immunoSEQ multiplex PCR; TCRdb stores just in-frame clones and leaves some out. In the table there are 150,000 to 200,000 clones, over 65% of which are singletons. The sample was PBMCs. The source is a man aged 55 to 70 in good health and CMV-seronegative.

V usage is TRBV16 and J usage is TRBJ2-5, with 11 positions matching TRBD2. This CDR3 is built from 16 residues. CDR1 and CDR2 from the germline V gene are KGHSY and FQNENV. Trimming removed 0 bases from V and 4 bases from J; junction bases left unmatched: 4. The CDR3 region is CASSQSGLAGGETQYF. Here the CDR3 DNA reads TGTGCCAGCAGCCAATCGGGGCTAGCGGGAGGAGAGACCCAGTACTTC.

The chain couples TRBV5-1 to TRBJ1-4, with TRBD1 identical over 7 bases. CDR3 size: 14 residues. Per the germline V gene, CDR1 is SGHRS and CDR2 is YFSETQ. The V gene end was trimmed by 2 bases and the J gene end by 6 bases; junction bases not matched to a gene: 4. CDR3 loop: CASSLDRVDEKLFF. The CDR3 region has the DNA TGCGCCAGCAGCTTAGACAGGGTGGATGAAAAACTGTTTTTT.

In this sample, this clone turned up once. V and J are TRBV7-2 and TRBJ2-1, with D perhaps TRBD1 (5 bases). Germline loops: CDR1 SGHTA, CDR2 FQGNSA. With 1 base removed from V and 9 bases from J, the gap between germline ends came to 13 bases. CDR3 length equals 14 residues. The CDR3 is CASSLEDNSGEQFF. The CDR3 region has the DNA TGTGCCAGCAGCTTAGAGGACAACTCCGGTGAGCAGTTCTTC.

As DNA, the CDR3 is TGTGCCGCTCAGGGCCTCACAGATACGCAGTATTTT. Protein product: CAAQGLTDTQYF. J is TRBJ2-3 and V is TRBV10-3, with D perhaps matching TRBD1 (5 bases). CDR3 length: 12 amino acids. V lost 11 bases and J lost 2, with 11 bases in between. The germline V gene encodes CDR1 ENHRY and CDR2 SYGVKD.

The chain is built from TRBV6-4 and TRBJ2-3, with TRBD1 as a possible D gene (6 bases). The CDR3 consists of 18 residues. Germline CDR1 reads MRHNA; CDR2 reads SNTAGT. V lost 4 bases, J lost 1 base, and 21 bases lay in between. CDR3 amino acids: CASSVTHYSGVGTDTQYF. As DNA, the CDR3 is TGTGCCAGCAGTGTAACCCATTACTCAGGGGTGGGCACAGATACGCAGTATTTT.